This TCR beta chain came from a study of response to subunit inactivated influenza vaccine. Broader study findings: It was the authors' suggestion that each seasonal influenza vaccination recruits few new T cells.

The CDR3 spans 15 residues. The V gene lost 6 bases and the J gene lost 1 base, with 16 bases spanning the gap. In germline, CDR1 is MNHNS, CDR2 SASEGT. Regarding this clonotype: Antigen unknown.

TCRdb reprocessed the RT-PCR reads via MiXCR and lists one record per CDR3 protein. Found here are roughly 630,000 distinct CDR3 sequences, 12% to 15% of them singletons; the top ten hold approximately 7.6%. The TCR was taken from a man over 45 who received an inactivated influenza vaccine. The gene calls are TRBV6-1 and TRBJ2-7, with D tentatively TRBD1 (6 bases). Specimen: PBMCs from blood, collected around two weeks before vaccination. CDR3 sequence: CASRLQGYISYEQYF. CDR3 bases: TGTGCCAGCAGACTACAGGGATACATTTCCTACGAGCAGTACTTC.